The 21 T cell receptor beta chains given below trace back to one sample, sequenced in a study of T-cell reconstitution after alpha-beta-depleted transplantation in children listed by TCRdb under 2016. Receptor libraries were prepared by PCR. Sequencing took place on an Illumina HiSeq 2500. Molecular barcoding was employed in the preparation of TCR libraries, with unique molecular identifiers being used to normalize TCRbeta repertoire quantification. TCRdb reprocessed the public reads (quality trimming at Q25 with fastp, clone calling with MiXCR) and kept in-frame beta chains. One record per CDR3 amino acid sequence lists the most common genes and DNA. The sample yields roughly 190,000 distinct CDR3 sequences; more than 14% were counted once. The ten most abundant clones make up roughly an eighth of the sample. The sequenced sample was PBMCs from the stem cell graft donor, obtained from the stem cell graft. The receptors come from a human donor who donated a stem cell graft to a child with acute lymphoblastic leukemia.

The rearrangement uses TRBV6-1 and TRBJ2-3; TRBD2 might be the D (5 bases). Germline lookup yields CDR1 MNHNS and CDR2 SASEGT. The V and J ends lost 6 bases and 0 bases respectively, with 10 bases between them. The CDR3 runs 14 residues. CDR3 DNA: TGTGCCAGCAGGACCGGAGGCAGCACAGATACGCAGTATTTT. It translates to CASRTGGSTDTQYF.

This clonotype has a handful of counts. V and J are TRBV27 and TRBJ1-1; D is unresolved. Trimming stripped 1 base from V and 7 bases from J, with 10 bases between. The germline V gene has CDR1 MNHEY and CDR2 SMNVEV (reference sequence). The CDR3 contains 13 residues. The CDR3 bases are TGTGCCAGCAGTTTATTCGCGGGCAATGAAGCTTTCTTT. As protein: CASSLFAGNEAFF.

Turning to this clonotype: This may come from a read error, since a much larger clone is one base off. J is TRBJ2-6 and V is TRBV24-1, with TRBD2 as a possible D gene (6 bases). This CDR3 has 20 residues. The germline V gene has CDR1 KGHDR and CDR2 SFDVKD. The DNA of the CDR3 is TGTGCCGCCAGTGATTTCGACCGTCCGGGAGATAGTTCTGGGGCCAACGTCCTGACTTTC. It yields the protein CAASDFDRPGDSSGANVLTF.

This clonotype was counted many times. The CDR3 is CASSLEAGPDNEQFF. The CDR3 DNA reads as TGCGCCAGCAGCTTGGAAGCCGGCCCCGACAATGAGCAGTTCTTC. The V and J genes are TRBV5-1 and TRBJ2-1; no reliable D call. The CDR3 is made up of 15 amino acids. Per germline, CDR1 SGHRS and CDR2 YFSETQ. V was clipped by 0 bases and J by 5 bases, with 12 bases between them.

This clonotype occurred many times. The chain has TRBV12-3 or TRBV12-4 and TRBJ2-3, with unresolved D. Trimming left V 2 bases short and J 5 bases short, with 8 bases between. The CDR3 sequence is 13 residues long. The CDR3 nucleotides read TGTGCCAGCAGTTTATCTCCGGTAGATACGCAGTATTTT. This translates into CASSLSPVDTQYF.

The sample holds a few counts of this clonotype. The chain links TRBV29-1 to TRBJ2-6; TRBD1 matches 9 bases. Germline loops: CDR1 SQVTM, CDR2 ANQGSEA. V lost 7 bases, J lost 0 bases, and 10 bases stayed unmatched. The length of the CDR3 is 17 residues. The CDR3 here is CSATSTGGFSGANVLTF. In nucleotides, the CDR3 is TGCAGCGCTACTTCGACAGGGGGATTCTCTGGGGCCAACGTCCTGACTTTC. Full variable domain (outside the CDR3, taken from reference TRBV29-1 and TRBJ2-6): SAVISQKPSRDICQRGTSLTIQCQVDSQVTMMFWYRQQPGQSLTLIATANQGSEATYESGFVIDKFPISRPNLTFSTLTVSNMSPEDSSIYLCSATSTGGFSGANVLTFGAGSRLTVL.

This clonotype has ten or more counts. The chain joins TRBV12-3 or TRBV12-4 to TRBJ1-2, with TRBD1 as a possible D gene (5 bases). This CDR3 is 14 amino acids long. V was cut by 4 bases and J by 2 bases, with 11 bases left in between. The CDR3 loop is CASSWGRQNYGYTF. DNA of the CDR3: TGTGCCAGCAGTTGGGGACGACAGAACTATGGCTACACCTTC.

This clonotype occurred many times. The chain couples TRBV7-9 to TRBJ1-2, with D unclear. CDR1 and CDR2 (germline): SEHNR, FQNEAQ (reference sequence). The CDR3 is 12 amino acids. With 7 bases removed from V and 9 bases from J, the gap between germline ends came to 15 bases. In DNA, the CDR3 is TGTGCCAGCACGCCGGCCAGGACGAGCTACACCTTC. This encodes CASTPARTSYTF.

At least ten counts were recorded for this clonotype. The chain carries TRBV5-1 and TRBJ1-4; D remains ambiguous. The germline V gene encodes CDR1 SGHRS and CDR2 YFSETQ. With 7 bases removed from V and 15 bases from J, the gap between germline ends came to 25 bases. CDR3 length: 14 residues. Written as DNA, the CDR3 is TGCGCCAGCGGGAAGGCCCCCTCTCAAGGAGGATTGTTTTTT. It translates to CASGKAPSQGGLFF. Full variable domain (rest looked up from reference TRBV5-1 and TRBJ1-4): KAGVTQTPRYLIKTRGQQVTLSCSPISGHRSVSWYQQTPGQGLQFLFEYFSETQRNKGNFPGRFSGRQFSNSRSEMNVSTLELGDSALYLCASGKAPSQGGLFFGSGTQLSVL.

This rearrangement joins TRBV29-1 to TRBJ1-5; D perhaps matches TRBD1 (5 bases). The CDR3 covers 13 residues. CDR1 is SQVTM, CDR2 ANQGSEA, per germline. Trimming took 7 bases from V and 3 from J, leaving 13 bases between them. This chain's CDR3 is CSGGEDLNQPQHF. The CDR3 DNA follows: TGCAGCGGGGGGGAGGACCTCAATCAGCCCCAGCATTTT.

The table lists this clonotype with many counts. The rearrangement uses TRBV27 and TRBJ1-2, with 8 bases that match TRBD1. Germline CDR1 reads MNHEY; CDR2 reads SMNVEV (reference sequence). This CDR3 has 13 residues. Trimming cost V 6 bases and J 8 bases; bases outside gene matches: 8. CDR3 nucleotide sequence: TGTGCCAGCAGGACAGGACAGGGTCAGGGCTACACCTTC. This encodes CASRTGQGQGYTF.

The sample holds many counts of this clonotype. The chain carries TRBV4-2 and TRBJ2-3; a possible D gene is TRBD1 (6 bases). The CDR3 has 18 amino acids. The germline CDR1 and CDR2 sequences are LGHNA and YNFKEQ. Trimming pared 1 base from V and 0 bases from J, leaving 17 bases between. CDR3: CASSQGVTGDTSTDTQYF. CDR3 DNA: TGTGCCAGCAGCCAAGGGGTGACAGGCGACACTAGCACAGATACGCAGTATTTT.

This clonotype has more than one count but fewer than ten. The CDR3 DNA reads as TGTGCCAGCAGAGCCCTGGCGGGAGCCCCCGATGAGCAGTTCTTC. Amino acid sequence: CASRALAGAPDEQFF. The chain is built from TRBV2 and TRBJ2-1; 7 nucleotides line up with TRBD2. The germline CDR1 and CDR2 sequences are SNHLY and FYNNEI. Trimming removed 6 bases from V and 8 bases from J; junction bases left unmatched: 13. CDR3 length: 15 amino acids.

The chain combines TRBV6-1 with TRBJ2-5; 7 bases are shared with TRBD1. Germline V gene sequence: CDR1 MNHNS, CDR2 SASEGT. The V and J ends lost 6 bases and 2 bases, in that order; junction bases with no gene match: 6. This CDR3 is built from 14 residues. CDR3 region: CASRPGQSQETQYF. CDR3 DNA: TGTGCCAGCAGGCCGGGACAGTCTCAAGAGACCCAGTACTTC.

This clonotype was counted at least ten times. The chain employs TRBV7-6 and TRBJ2-1; 9 positions match TRBD1. Per germline, CDR1 SGHVS and CDR2 FNYEAQ. The ends lost 0 bases at V and 7 bases at J; junction bases unmatched: 4. This CDR3 region has 15 residues. CDR3 sequence: CASSLAGTGTNEQFF. The CDR3 DNA reads TGTGCCAGCAGCTTAGCCGGGACAGGGACGAATGAGCAGTTCTTC.

This clonotype has ten or more counts. The chain links TRBV7-6 to TRBJ1-3; 8 bases match TRBD1. CDR3 length: 15 amino acids. Germline assignment: CDR1 SGHVS and CDR2 FNYEAQ. Trimming at V came to 4 bases and at J to 2 bases, leaving 4 bases not matched to a gene. CDR3 sequence: CASSSTGETGNTIYF. The DNA for the CDR3 is TGTGCCAGCAGCTCGACAGGGGAAACTGGAAACACCATATATTTT.

This clonotype was detected ten times or more. This rearrangement joins TRBV20-1 to TRBJ2-5, with a tentative D call TRBD2 (5 bases). Germline assignment: CDR1 DFQATT and CDR2 SNEGSKA (reference sequence). This CDR3 is built from 15 residues. The V end was cut by 6 bases, the J end by 4 bases, with 21 bases between. As DNA, the CDR3 is TGCAGTGCGATAAACAACCCGGAGGAAATAGAGACCCAGTACTTC. It translates to CSAINNPEEIETQYF.

The chain has TRBV18 and TRBJ2-3; D is unclear. Trimming pared 3 bases from V and 2 bases from J, leaving 6 bases between. The CDR3 runs 13 residues. Germline V gene data show CDR1 as KGHSH and CDR2 as LQKENI. The chain's CDR3 is CASSPGITDTQYF. The CDR3 region has the DNA TGTGCCAGCTCACCGGGGATCACAGATACGCAGTATTTT.

This clonotype was detected once. The chain is built from TRBV11-2 and TRBJ2-1; no reliable D call. CDR3 size: 14 residues. Germline CDR1 SGHAT, CDR2 FQNNGV. Trimming took off 5 bases at V and 7 bases at J, with 15 bases between the two ends. DNA of the CDR3: TGTGCCAGCAGCCTTTTAGGCCGCAAGAATGAGCAGTTCTTC. It is translated as CASSLLGRKNEQFF.

The chain has TRBV12-3 or TRBV12-4 and TRBJ1-2; D not resolved. The V end lost 3 bases, the J end lost 1 base, and 15 bases lay between the germline ends. This CDR3 region has 16 residues. In nucleotides, the CDR3 is TGTGCCAGCAGTTTTCCGCAGAGTGCCTTTAACTATGGCTACACCTTC. This gives the protein CASSFPQSAFNYGYTF.

This clonotype was seen more than once but under ten times. This chain connects TRBV12-3 or TRBV12-4 to TRBJ2-3; D is undetermined. Trimming took 2 bases from V and 2 from J, leaving 14 bases between them. This CDR3 region has 16 residues. The CDR3 DNA reads TGTGCCAGCAGTTTAACTCCGGACCTAACCACAGATACGCAGTATTTT. As protein: CASSLTPDLTTDTQYF.